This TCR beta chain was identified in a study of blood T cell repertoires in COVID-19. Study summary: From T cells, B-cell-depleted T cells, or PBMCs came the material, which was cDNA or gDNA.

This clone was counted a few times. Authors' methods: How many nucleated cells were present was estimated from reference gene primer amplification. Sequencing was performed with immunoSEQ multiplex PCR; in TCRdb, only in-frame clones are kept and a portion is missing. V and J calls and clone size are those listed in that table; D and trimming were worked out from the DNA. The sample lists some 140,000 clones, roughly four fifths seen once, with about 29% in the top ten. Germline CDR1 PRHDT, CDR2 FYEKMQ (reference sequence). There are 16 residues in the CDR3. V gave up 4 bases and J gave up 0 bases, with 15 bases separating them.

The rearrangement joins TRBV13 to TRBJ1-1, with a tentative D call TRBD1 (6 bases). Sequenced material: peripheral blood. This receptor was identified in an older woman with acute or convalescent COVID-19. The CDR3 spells CASSSLGQSLNTEAFF. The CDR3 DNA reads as TGTGCCAGCAGCTCACTCGGACAGAGTCTGAACACTGAAGCTTTCTTT.